The T cell receptor (beta chain) described here comes from a study of OX40 agonist ivuxolimab in advanced cancers. Study summary: Recorded diagnoses for dose-escalation patients were hepatocellular carcinoma, melanoma, renal cell or head and neck cancer.

Systemic immunosuppression or a history of autoimmune disease excluded patients. Study-level findings and limits: In general, CD8+ T cells held more expanded clones than CD4+ did, on average. Certain nonresponders additionally had low normalized T-cell clonal expansion.

Sequencing was performed with immunoSEQ multiplex PCR; in TCRdb, only in-frame clones are kept and a portion is missing. The table records about 85,000 clones, around four fifths of them present only once. With regard to this clone: Its antigen is still unknown.

Germline V lookup: CDR1 SGHRS, CDR2 YFSETQ. V gave up 4 bases and J gave up 4 bases; unmatched junction bases: 4. The CDR3 loop spans 13 amino acids. The chain has TRBV5-1 and TRBJ1-1, with 7 bases that match TRBD1. The TCR originated in an adult with an advanced solid tumor such as melanoma, head and neck, liver or kidney cancer. The sample in question was CD4+ or CD8+ T cells sorted from blood, obtained in a trial of the OX40 agonist ivuxolimab. Written as DNA, the CDR3 is TGCGCCAGCAGCCCACCAGGGGGCACTGAAGCTTTCTTT. This translates into CASSPPGGTEAFF.